The clone carrying this T cell receptor beta chain was counted many times. The antigen is undetermined. These data belong to a study of early T cells in non-severe SARS-CoV-2 infection. For the study at large: Sequencing targeted bulk RNA from unsorted whole blood, leaving chains unpaired.

The CDR3 consists of 12 residues. Trimming left V 4 bases short and J 7 bases short, with 8 bases between. Study-wide results and caveats: Matches to VDJdb favored anti-spike CD8 responses and missed private and CD4 specificities.

The library protocol tagged individual cDNA molecules with unique molecular identifiers. MiXCR, run by TCRdb on the 5' RACE reads, gives a single entry per CDR3 protein. This sample yields roughly 30,000 distinct CDR3 sequences, of which 4.5% are seen a single time; over 6% belongs to the top ten. The clonotype comes from an adult who was a healthcare worker with PCR-confirmed SARS-CoV-2 infection or an uninfected control (not recorded which). The chain employs TRBV12-3 or TRBV12-4 and TRBJ2-1; TRBD2 is a possible D gene (6 bases). The sample was whole blood. CDR3 nucleotide sequence: TGTGCCAGCAGTTGGGGGAGGAATGAGCAGTTCTTC. Translation gives CASSWGRNEQFF.